This TCR beta chain was documented in a study of blood T cell repertoires in COVID-19. Study overall: The samples span acute and convalescent COVID-19 from the United States, Italy and Spain. T cells, B-cell-depleted T cells, or PBMCs supplied cDNA or gDNA.

V lost 3 bases to trimming and J lost 7 bases, with 8 bases between them. The CDR3 is 12 residues long. Per the germline V gene, CDR1 is MDHEN and CDR2 is SYDVKM. Here immunoSEQ multiplex PCR was the method, and the copy in TCRdb shows in-frame clones only, minus some. The table has around 98,000 clones, roughly 85% seen once. The sample consisted of peripheral blood. This sequence was found in a man in his 70s with acute or convalescent COVID-19. The chain uses TRBV28 and TRBJ2-3; possibly TRBD1 for D (6 bases). CDR3 protein: CASSLRGYTQYF. The CDR3 DNA reads as TGTGCCAGCAGTTTGAGGGGGTATACGCAGTATTTT.